The TCR beta chain under discussion was sequenced for a study of cytomegalovirus exposure and HLA in healthy donors. Study context: In terms of ancestry, the Caucasian-associated cluster contained about four fifths of the 350 to 450 genotyped donors.

Primers included in the PCR were 60 Vbeta and 13 Jbeta primers. The method was immunoSEQ multiplex PCR; TCRdb's version includes in-frame clones alone and lacks a portion of them. Seen here are some 190,000 clones, about 81% observed once, and the top ten hold under 5%. Worth noting for this clone: Its antigen is as yet unknown.

Overall study findings and caveats: Most subjects had HLA-A and HLA-B alleles reportedly predicted accurately by TCR beta sequences. It was in a later analysis that TCR association rates were seen to vary by HLA locus, highest for DRB1 and lowest for HLA-C. CMV antigen specificity was confirmed in vitro for a few CMV-associated chains.

The specimen was PBMCs. The sequence came from a young man in good health and CMV-seropositive.

In DNA form, the CDR3 reads TGTGCCAGCAGACCCGATCAGACCGGGGAGCTGTTTTTT. This encodes CASRPDQTGELFF. The chain uses TRBV7-3 and TRBJ2-2; unclear D gene. CDR1 and CDR2 from the germline V gene are SGHTA and FQGTGA. This CDR3 has 13 amino acids. V lost 6 bases and J lost 5, with 10 bases in between.